The clone carrying this TCR beta chain has a single count. The target antigen is unknown. At a deep level, the assay was run. Measured with immunoSEQ multiplex PCR; TCRdb has only the in-frame clones, and not every one. The table lists hundreds of thousands of clones, roughly 95% of them singletons. The data were taken from a study of shared clonotypes between healthy human individuals. Study results and caveats: Larger estimated richness was generally recorded for naive subsets relative to memory subsets.

Trimming shortened V by 0 bases and J by 4 bases, and 11 bases separated the two germline ends. CDR1 is SGHNT and CDR2 is YYREEE in the germline V gene (reference sequence). The CDR3 has 15 amino acids. This sequence was found in a woman aged 25 to 39 in good health. Sequencing input: naive CD4+ T cells sorted from blood. Subset defined: CD45RA+ positively selected. The J gene is TRBJ2-1, the V gene TRBV5-4; D is unresolved. In DNA, the CDR3 is TGTGCCAGCAGCTTGGATAAGGGTTCGTACAATGAGCAGTTCTTC. Translated, it gives CASSLDKGSYNEQFF.